Only a few counts were recorded for the clone carrying this TCR beta chain. Its antigen is currently unknown. While unrecorded immune exposures were likely, the donors were nominally healthy when sampled. The PCR made use of 60 Vbeta and 13 Jbeta primers. Profiled with immunoSEQ multiplex PCR; TCRdb holds only in-frame clones, not every one. The sample lists roughly 150,000 clones; 70% to 80% were seen once. This entry is derived from a study of cytomegalovirus exposure and HLA in healthy donors. At the level of the study: Assignment to the Caucasian-associated ancestry cluster applied to more than 75% of the approximately 400 genotyped donors. Study observations and caveats: According to the study, 160 or so TCR beta chains were cytomegalovirus-associated. Reports credit the classifier with highly specific, highly sensitive diagnosis of cytomegalovirus status.

The germline CDR1 and CDR2 sequences are SEHNR and FQNEAQ (reference sequence). This CDR3 is 16 amino acids long. V dropped 5 bases and J dropped 7 bases, with 20 bases sitting between them. The chain combines TRBV7-9 with TRBJ2-2; tentatively, D is TRBD1 (6 bases). The clonotype originates from a man aged 18 to 29 in good health and CMV-seropositive. The sample consisted of PBMCs. The CDR3 DNA reads TGTGCCAGCAGCGCCACTCGGACAGTGTTCGGCGGGGAGCTGTTTTTT. Protein sequence: CASSATRTVFGGELFF.